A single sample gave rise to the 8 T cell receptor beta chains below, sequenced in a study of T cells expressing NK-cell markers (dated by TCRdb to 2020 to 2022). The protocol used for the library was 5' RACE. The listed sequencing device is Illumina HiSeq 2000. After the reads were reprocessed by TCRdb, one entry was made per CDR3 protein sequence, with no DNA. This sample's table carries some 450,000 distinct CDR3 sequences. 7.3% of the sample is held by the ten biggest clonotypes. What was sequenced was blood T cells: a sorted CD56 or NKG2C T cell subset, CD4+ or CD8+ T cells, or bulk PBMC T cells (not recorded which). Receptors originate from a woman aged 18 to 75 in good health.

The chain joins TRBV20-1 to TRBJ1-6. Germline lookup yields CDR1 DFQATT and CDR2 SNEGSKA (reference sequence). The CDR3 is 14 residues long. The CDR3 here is CSARDPRIHSPLHF.

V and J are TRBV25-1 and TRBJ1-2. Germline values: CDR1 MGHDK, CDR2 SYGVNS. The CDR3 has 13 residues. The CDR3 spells CASSELVGRGYTF.

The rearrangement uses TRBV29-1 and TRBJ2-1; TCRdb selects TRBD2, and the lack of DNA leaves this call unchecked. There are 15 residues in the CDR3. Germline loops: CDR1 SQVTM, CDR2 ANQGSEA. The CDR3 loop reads CSVAKVREVRNEQFF.

CDR3: CASSFPGGDSPLHF. The gene calls are TRBV7-2 and TRBJ1-6; TCRdb names TRBD1, which stays unverified in the absence of DNA. This CDR3 is 14 amino acids long. Germline loops: CDR1 SGHTA, CDR2 FQGNSA. The entire variable domain, with the rest obtained from reference TRBV7-2 and TRBJ1-6, is as follows: GAGVSQSPSNKVTEKGKDVELRCDPISGHTALYWYRQSLGQGLEFLIYFQGNSAPDKSGLPSDRFSAERTGGSVSTLTIQRTQQEDSAVYLCASSFPGGDSPLHFGNGTRLTVT.

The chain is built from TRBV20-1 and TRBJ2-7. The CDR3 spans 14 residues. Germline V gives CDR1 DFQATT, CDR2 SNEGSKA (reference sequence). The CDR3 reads CSARDVRATSEQYF.

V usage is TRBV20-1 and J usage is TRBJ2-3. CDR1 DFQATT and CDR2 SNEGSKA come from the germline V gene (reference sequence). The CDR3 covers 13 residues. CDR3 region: CSARRGVADTQYF.

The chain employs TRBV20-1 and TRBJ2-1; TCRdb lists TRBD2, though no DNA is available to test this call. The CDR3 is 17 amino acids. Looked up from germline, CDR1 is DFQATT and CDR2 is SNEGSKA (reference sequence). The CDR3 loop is CSAVGTSVSGIYNEQFF.

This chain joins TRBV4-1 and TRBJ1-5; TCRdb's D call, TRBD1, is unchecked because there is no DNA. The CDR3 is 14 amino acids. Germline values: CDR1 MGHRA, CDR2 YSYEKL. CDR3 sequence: CASSPGGASQPQHF.